These 14 T cell receptor beta chains were all obtained from the same sample, sequenced in a study of blood T cell repertoires in COVID-19. TCRdb's table, derived via immunoSEQ multiplex PCR, lists solely in-frame clones and lacks some. The sample lists 400,000 or so clones, less than 95% occurring once. The specimen was PBMCs or T cells enriched from blood (not recorded which). The receptors here all came from a man younger than 35 who had recovered from COVID-19.

The chain joins TRBV9 to TRBJ1-2; perhaps TRBD1 as D (5 bases). There are 15 residues in the CDR3. Germline CDR1 SGDLS, CDR2 YYNGEE. V was clipped by 4 bases and J by 5 bases, with 18 bases between them. CDR3 in DNA: TGTGCCAGCAGCTTCATGCAGGGAATAGGGTATGGCTACACCTTC. Its protein is CASSFMQGIGYGYTF.

The chain uses TRBV27 and TRBJ2-7; D is ambiguous. The CDR3 is 14 residues long. Germline assignment: CDR1 MNHEY and CDR2 SMNVEV (reference sequence). Trimming removed 3 bases from V and 6 bases from J, with 15 bases in between. The CDR3 spells CASSFGARAFEQYF. The CDR3 DNA is TGTGCCAGCAGTTTCGGAGCCAGAGCTTTCGAGCAGTACTTC.

The chain carries TRBV30 and TRBJ1-5; 7 nucleotides align to TRBD1. V lost 4 bases, J lost 3 bases, and 6 bases stayed unmatched. Looked up from germline, CDR1 is GTSNPN and CDR2 is SVGIG (reference sequence). This CDR3 is built from 14 residues. CDR3 in amino acids: CAWTADRNNQPQHF. The CDR3 nucleotides read TGTGCCTGGACTGCGGACAGGAACAATCAGCCCCAGCATTTT.

The genes are TRBV5-4 and TRBJ2-2; D possibly corresponds to TRBD1 (6 bases). CDR1 and CDR2 from the germline V gene are SGHNT and YYREEE (reference sequence). The CDR3 sequence is 16 residues long. V lost 4 bases and J 2 bases, leaving 15 bases between the germline ends. CDR3 nucleotide sequence: TGTGCCAGCAGCGACCCCGGGACAAAAAACACCGGGGAGCTGTTTTTT. It is translated as CASSDPGTKNTGELFF.

The rearrangement joins TRBV5-1 to TRBJ2-5; 14 bases fit TRBD2. From germline, CDR1 is SGHRS and CDR2 YFSETQ. The CDR3 sequence is 17 residues long. The V gene end was trimmed by 4 bases and the J gene end by 5 bases; junction bases not matched to a gene: 10. CDR3 DNA sequence: TGCGCCAGCAGCATTGGACTAGCGGGGGGAGGAATGGAGACCCAGTACTTC. Protein sequence: CASSIGLAGGGMETQYF.

This clone was seen only a few times. The CDR3 nucleotides are TGCGCCAGCAGCTTATCCGGGACAGAGGTTGGCTACACCTTC. This encodes CASSLSGTEVGYTF. J is TRBJ1-2 and V is TRBV5-1; 7 bases align to TRBD1. Unmatched junction bases numbered 8, after V lost 2 bases and J lost 7 bases. CDR3 length: 14 amino acids. Germline V gene lookup returns CDR1 SGHRS and CDR2 YFSETQ.

V usage is TRBV24-1 and J usage is TRBJ1-4; 9 nucleotides align to TRBD1. Germline assignment: CDR1 KGHDR and CDR2 SFDVKD. The junction had 8 bases not matched to a gene; V was cut back by 5 bases and J by 8 bases. The CDR3 contains 15 residues. CDR3 sequence: CATSATTGGYEKLFF. CDR3 nucleotides: TGTGCCACCAGTGCCACGACAGGGGGATACGAAAAACTGTTTTTT.

The rearrangement uses TRBV5-4 and TRBJ2-7, with a weak D call TRBD2 (6 bases). CDR1 and CDR2 from the germline V gene are SGHNT and YYREEE (reference sequence). Trimming shortened V by 0 bases and J by 5 bases, and 12 bases separated the two germline ends. The CDR3 has 14 amino acids. The CDR3 DNA reads TGTGCCAGCAGCTTGGGCGGGAAATGGGACGAGCAGTACTTC. It yields the protein CASSLGGKWDEQYF.

The chain employs TRBV5-1 and TRBJ2-7; D is possibly TRBD2 (7 bases). The CDR3 loop spans 15 amino acids. Deletions cut 4 bases from V and 2 bases from J, with 16 bases between. CDR1 and CDR2 (germline): SGHRS, YFSETQ. The CDR3 coding sequence is TGCGCCAGCAGCCAGGGGACTACGGACCCCTACGAGCAGTACTTC. Translating gives CASSQGTTDPYEQYF.

The chain couples TRBV3-1 (or the pseudogene TRBV3-2) to TRBJ1-4; 11 bases line up with TRBD1. The J segment lost 8 bases and the V segment lost 3 bases, leaving 5 bases of the junction unmatched. The germline gives CDR1 LGHDT, CDR2 YNNKEL (reference sequence). The CDR3 runs 15 residues. CDR3 in DNA: TGTGCCAGCAGCCACCGGGGACAGGGGGACGAAAAACTGTTTTTT. This gives the protein CASSHRGQGDEKLFF.

The gene calls are TRBV5-1 and TRBJ1-2; TRBD1 might be the D (5 bases). The germline gives CDR1 SGHRS, CDR2 YFSETQ. This CDR3 has 15 amino acids. The germline V and J ends were trimmed by 0 bases and 7 bases, with 16 bases remaining between them. The CDR3 bases are TGCGCCAGCAGCTTGGAAGGGGTAGGGCTCTTTGGCTACACCTTC. Amino acid sequence: CASSLEGVGLFGYTF. Filled out from reference TRBV5-1 and TRBJ1-2, the complete variable domain reads KAGVTQTPRYLIKTRGQQVTLSCSPISGHRSVSWYQQTPGQGLQFLFEYFSETQRNKGNFPGRFSGRQFSNSRSEMNVSTLELGDSALYLCASSLEGVGLFGYTFGSGTRLTVV.

CDR3 in DNA: TGTGCCAGCTCACCAAGGGGGCAGGGCGCGTCTTACGAGCAGTACTTC. It translates to CASSPRGQGASYEQYF. The J gene is TRBJ2-7, the V gene TRBV18, with 7 bases lining up with TRBD1. CDR1 is KGHSH and CDR2 is LQKENI in the germline V gene. The CDR3 has 16 residues. The junction had 11 bases not matched to a gene; V was cut back by 2 bases and J by 4 bases.

This clone was observed a handful of times. This chain joins TRBV2 and TRBJ1-2; 10 bases fit TRBD1. With 7 bases clipped from V and 1 base from J, the junction kept 6 bases outside the gene matches. The CDR3 has 15 amino acids. Looked up from germline, CDR1 is SNHLY and CDR2 is FYNNEI. CDR3 protein: CASIRGQGHNYGYTF. DNA for the CDR3: TGTGCCAGCATTAGGGGACAGGGGCATAACTATGGCTACACCTTC.

V usage is TRBV27 and J usage is TRBJ1-2, with TRBD1 matching over 7 bases. The germline gives CDR1 MNHEY, CDR2 SMNVEV (reference sequence). With 5 bases clipped from V and 7 bases from J, the junction kept 10 bases outside the gene matches. The CDR3 sequence is 14 residues long. The CDR3 loop is CASSLRGTRGGYTF. CDR3 bases: TGTGCCAGCAGTCTCAGGGGGACGAGGGGTGGCTACACCTTC.